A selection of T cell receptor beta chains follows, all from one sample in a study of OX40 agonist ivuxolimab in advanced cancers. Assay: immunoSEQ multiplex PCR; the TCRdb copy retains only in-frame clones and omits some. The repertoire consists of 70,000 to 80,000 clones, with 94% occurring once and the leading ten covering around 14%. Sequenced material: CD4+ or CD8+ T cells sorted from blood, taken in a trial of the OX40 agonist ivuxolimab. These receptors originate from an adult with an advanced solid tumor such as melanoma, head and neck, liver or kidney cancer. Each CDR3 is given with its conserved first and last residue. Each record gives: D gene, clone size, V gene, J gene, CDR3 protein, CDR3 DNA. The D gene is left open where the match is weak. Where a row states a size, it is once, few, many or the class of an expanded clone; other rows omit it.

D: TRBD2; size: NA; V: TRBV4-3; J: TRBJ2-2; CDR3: CASSQEPGGAGELFF; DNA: TGCGCCAGCAGCCAAGAGCCGGGGGGTGCCGGGGAGCTGTTTTTT
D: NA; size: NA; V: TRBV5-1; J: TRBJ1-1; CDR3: CASSLRQQMNTEAFF; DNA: TGCGCCAGCAGCTTAAGACAGCAAATGAACACTGAAGCTTTCTTT
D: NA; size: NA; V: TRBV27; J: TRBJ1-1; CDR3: CASSLGGFNTEAFF; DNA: TGTGCCAGCAGTTTAGGGGGGTTTAACACTGAAGCTTTCTTT
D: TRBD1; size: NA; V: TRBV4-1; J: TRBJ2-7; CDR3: CASSSRTGESYEQYF; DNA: TGCGCCAGCAGCTCCCGGACAGGGGAGTCCTACGAGCAGTACTTC
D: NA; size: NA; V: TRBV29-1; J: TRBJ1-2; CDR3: CSVEAGNRDYGYTF; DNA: TGCAGCGTTGAGGCGGGAAACAGAGACTATGGCTACACCTTC
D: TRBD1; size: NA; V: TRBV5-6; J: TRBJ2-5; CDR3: CASRGDRDSVETQYF; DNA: TGTGCCAGCAGAGGGGACAGGGACTCTGTGGAGACCCAGTACTTC
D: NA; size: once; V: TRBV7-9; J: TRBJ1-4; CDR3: CASSLGGEKLFF; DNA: TGTGCCAGCAGCTTAGGAGGGGAAAAACTGTTTTTT
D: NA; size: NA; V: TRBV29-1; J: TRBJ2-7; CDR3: CSVEPGPGYEQYF; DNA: TGCAGCGTTGAGCCGGGGCCAGGATACGAGCAGTACTTC
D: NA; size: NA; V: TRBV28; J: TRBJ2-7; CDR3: CASSFRNEQYF; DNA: TGTGCCAGCAGTTTCAGAAACGAGCAGTACTTC
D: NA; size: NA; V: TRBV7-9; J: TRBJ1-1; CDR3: CASSLEDTEAFF; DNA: TGTGCCAGCAGCTTAGAAGACACTGAAGCTTTCTTT
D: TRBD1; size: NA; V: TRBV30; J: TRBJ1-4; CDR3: CASDGTENEKLFF; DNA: TGTGCCTCTGATGGGACAGAAAATGAAAAACTGTTTTTT
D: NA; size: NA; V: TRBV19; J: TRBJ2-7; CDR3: CASSITSSRHEQYF; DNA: TGTGCCAGTAGTATAACGTCTAGTCGGCACGAGCAGTACTTC
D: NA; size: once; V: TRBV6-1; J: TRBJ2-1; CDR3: CASSEVAYSYNEQFF; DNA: TGTGCCAGCAGTGAGGTAGCGTACTCCTACAATGAGCAGTTCTTC
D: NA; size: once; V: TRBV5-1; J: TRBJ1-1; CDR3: CASSLASPARNTEAFF; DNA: TGCGCCAGCAGCTTGGCCTCACCAGCCAGGAACACTGAAGCTTTCTTT
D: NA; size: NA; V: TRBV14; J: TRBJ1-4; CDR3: CASSQDWGFNEKLFF; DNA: TGTGCCAGCAGCCAAGACTGGGGCTTTAATGAAAAACTGTTTTTT
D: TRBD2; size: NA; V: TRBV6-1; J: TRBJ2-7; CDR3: CASSDWAGGPDEQYF; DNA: TGTGCCAGCAGTGATTGGGCGGGAGGGCCGGACGAGCAGTACTTC
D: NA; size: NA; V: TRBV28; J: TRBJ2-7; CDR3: CASSFSGTSSYEQYF; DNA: TGTGCCAGCAGTTTCTCAGGAACCAGCTCCTACGAGCAGTACTTC
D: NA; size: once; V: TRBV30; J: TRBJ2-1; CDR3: CAWSWGGYNEQFF; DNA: TGTGCCTGGAGTTGGGGAGGATACAATGAGCAGTTCTTC
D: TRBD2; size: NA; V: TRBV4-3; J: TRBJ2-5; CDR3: CASSQHRGLAGSETQYF; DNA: TGCGCCAGCAGCCAACATCGGGGCCTAGCGGGTTCAGAGACCCAGTACTTC
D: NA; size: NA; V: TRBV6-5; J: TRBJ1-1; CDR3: CASSWTNDNTEAFF; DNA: TGTGCCAGCAGTTGGACCAATGATAACACTGAAGCTTTCTTT
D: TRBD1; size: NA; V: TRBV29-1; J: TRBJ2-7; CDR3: CSVEIRDRGSYEQYF; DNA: TGCAGCGTAGAGATACGGGACAGGGGATCGTACGAGCAGTACTTC
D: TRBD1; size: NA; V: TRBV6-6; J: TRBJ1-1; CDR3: CASSPRDRGDTEAFF; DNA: TGTGCCAGCAGTCCCCGGGACAGGGGGGACACTGAAGCTTTCTTT
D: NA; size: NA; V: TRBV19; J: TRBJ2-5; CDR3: CASRETDSIILSKGTQYF; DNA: TGTGCCAGTAGGGAAACGGACAGCATCATACTCTCCAAAGGGACCCAGTACTTC
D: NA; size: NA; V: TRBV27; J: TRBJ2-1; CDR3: CASSLLAYDSYNEQFF; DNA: TGTGCCAGCAGTTTACTAGCGTACGACTCCTACAATGAGCAGTTCTTC
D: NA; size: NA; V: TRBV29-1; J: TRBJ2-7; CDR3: CSVDPGQGPYEQYF; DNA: TGCAGCGTTGACCCGGGTCAGGGGCCCTACGAGCAGTACTTC
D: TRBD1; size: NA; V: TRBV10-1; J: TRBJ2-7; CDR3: CASSDPRTGSINEQYF; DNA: TGCGCCAGCAGTGACCCAAGGACAGGGAGTATAAACGAGCAGTACTTC
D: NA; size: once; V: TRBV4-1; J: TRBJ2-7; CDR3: CASSQEGAYEQYF; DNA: TGCGCCAGCAGCCAAGAGGGGGCCTACGAGCAGTACTTC
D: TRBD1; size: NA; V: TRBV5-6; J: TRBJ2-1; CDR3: CASSPRDRTYNEQFF; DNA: TGTGCCAGCAGCCCCCGGGACAGAACCTACAATGAGCAGTTCTTC
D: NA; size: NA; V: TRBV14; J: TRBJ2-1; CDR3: CASSQVDDIEQFF; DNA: TGTGCCAGCAGCCAAGTAGACGACATTGAGCAGTTCTTC
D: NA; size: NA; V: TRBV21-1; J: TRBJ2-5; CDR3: CASIQTGPILQETQYF; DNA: TGTGCCAGCATCCAGACCGGGCCCATCCTACAAGAGACCCAGTACTTC
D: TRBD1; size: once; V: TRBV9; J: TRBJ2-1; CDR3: CASSVYTTTGAEQFF; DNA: TGTGCCAGCAGCGTTTACACTACGACAGGGGCAGAGCAGTTCTTC
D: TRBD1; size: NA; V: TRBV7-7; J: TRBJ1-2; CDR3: CASSPLPTGYGYTF; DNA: TGTGCCAGCAGCCCGCTCCCGACAGGGTATGGCTACACCTTC
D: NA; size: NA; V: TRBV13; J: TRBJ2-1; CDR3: CASSLGLIEGRGSNEQFF; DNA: TGTGCCAGCAGCTTAGGCCTGATCGAGGGACGGGGAAGCAATGAGCAGTTCTTC
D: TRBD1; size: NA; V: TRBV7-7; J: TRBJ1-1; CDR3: CASSPGQGVEAFF; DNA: TGTGCTAGCAGCCCGGGACAGGGGGTTGAAGCTTTCTTT
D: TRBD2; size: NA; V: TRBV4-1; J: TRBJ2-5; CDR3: CASSQDFLAGGLETQYF; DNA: TGCGCCAGCAGCCAAGACTTCCTAGCGGGGGGGTTGGAGACCCAGTACTTC
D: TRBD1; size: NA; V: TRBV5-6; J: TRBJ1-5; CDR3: CASSLGQGSSNQPQHF; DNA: TGTGCCAGCAGCTTGGGACAGGGCAGTAGCAATCAGCCCCAGCATTTT
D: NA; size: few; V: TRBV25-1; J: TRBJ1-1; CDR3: CASRTVLNTEAFF; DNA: TGTGCCAGCCGGACCGTATTGAACACTGAAGCTTTCTTT
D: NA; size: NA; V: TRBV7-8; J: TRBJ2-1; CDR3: CASSLKGSRYNEQFF; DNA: TGTGCCAGCAGCTTAAAGGGCTCCAGGTACAATGAGCAGTTCTTC
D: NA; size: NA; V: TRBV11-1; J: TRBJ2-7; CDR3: CASSLSSYEQYF; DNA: TGTGCCAGCAGCTTAAGCTCCTACGAGCAGTACTTC
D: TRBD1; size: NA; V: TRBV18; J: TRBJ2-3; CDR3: CASSPRDSFTDTQYF; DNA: TGTGCCAGCTCACCACGGGACAGCTTCACAGATACGCAGTATTTT
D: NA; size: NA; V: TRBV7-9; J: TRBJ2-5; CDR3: CASSSRAASDNQETQYF; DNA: TGTGCCAGCAGCTCCCGGGCGGCTAGCGATAACCAAGAGACCCAGTACTTC
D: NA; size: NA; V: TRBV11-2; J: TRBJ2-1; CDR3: CASSLVERVVVDEQFF; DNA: TGTGCCAGCAGCTTAGTCGAGAGGGTGGTCGTCGATGAGCAGTTCTTC
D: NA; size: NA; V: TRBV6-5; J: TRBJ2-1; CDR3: CATTRGMNEQFF; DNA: TGTGCCACCACCCGGGGGATGAATGAGCAGTTCTTC
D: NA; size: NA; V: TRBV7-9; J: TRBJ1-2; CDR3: CASSPPFLEIYGYTF; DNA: TGTGCCAGCAGCCCCCCTTTTTTGGAGATCTATGGCTACACCTTC
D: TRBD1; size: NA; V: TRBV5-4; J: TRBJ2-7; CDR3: CASSLSGTGRNEQYF; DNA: TGTGCCAGCAGCCTCTCCGGGACAGGGAGGAACGAGCAGTACTTC
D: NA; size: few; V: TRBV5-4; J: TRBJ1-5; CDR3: CASSLDQGLAQPQHF; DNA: TGTGCCAGCAGCTTGGATCAAGGGTTGGCTCAGCCCCAGCATTTT
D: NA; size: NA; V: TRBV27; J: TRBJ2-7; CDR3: CASSFPGDEQYF; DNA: TGTGCCAGCAGTTTTCCGGGCGACGAGCAGTACTTC
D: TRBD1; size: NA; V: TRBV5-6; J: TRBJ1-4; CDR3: CASSSRDSFATNEKLFF; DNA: TGTGCCAGCAGCTCCCGGGACAGTTTTGCAACTAATGAAAAACTGTTTTTT
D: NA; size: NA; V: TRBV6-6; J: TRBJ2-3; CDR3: CASGFRADTQYF; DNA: TGTGCCAGCGGGTTCCGGGCAGATACGCAGTATTTT
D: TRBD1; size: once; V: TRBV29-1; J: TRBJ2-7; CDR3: CSVVGTRTGGDYEQYF; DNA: TGCAGCGTTGTGGGGACACGGACAGGGGGCGACTACGAGCAGTACTTC